The clone carrying this T cell receptor beta chain appeared a few times. Between the trimmed V and J ends, which lost 0 bases and 0 bases, there was a span of 21 bases. The CDR3 is 19 residues long. The germline V gene has CDR1 SGHTA and CDR2 FQGNSA. As handled by the study authors: Reference gene primers were amplified, and this amplification served to estimate nucleated cell counts. Sequencing was performed with immunoSEQ multiplex PCR; in TCRdb, only in-frame clones are kept and a portion is missing. The D gene and trimming were derived from the DNA, and the V and J assignments and clone size from that table. The sample consists of around 100,000 clones, approximately 80% of them appearing once. This sample stems from a study of blood T cell repertoires in COVID-19.

The sample consisted of peripheral blood. This chain connects TRBV7-2 to TRBJ2-7, with a weak D call TRBD2 (5 bases). The clonotype was recovered from a man between 65 and 79 years old with active or convalescent COVID-19. This CDR3 reads CASSLAVGLNSPSSYEQYF. CDR3 nucleotides: TGTGCCAGCAGCTTAGCGGTAGGACTTAATTCTCCCAGCTCCTACGAGCAGTACTTC.